These 30 T cell receptor beta chains were sequenced from one sample in a study of PD-1 blockade in classical Hodgkin lymphoma. Method: immunoSEQ multiplex PCR; TCRdb's copy keeps in-frame clones and lacks some. The table lists about 110,000 clones, 70% to 90% of them singletons. Relapse was seen in all patients after autologous stem cell transplantation, and brentuximab vedotin exposure was variable. Sequences were derived from peripheral blood mononuclear cells (PBMCs), sampled before the second cycle of nivolumab. These receptors all come from a human donor with classical Hodgkin lymphoma.

The V gene is TRBV29-1, the J gene TRBJ2-7; D might be TRBD1 (5 bases). Germline CDR1 is SQVTM and CDR2 is ANQGSEA. The CDR3 runs to 13 residues. Trimming stripped 6 bases from V and 2 bases from J, with 14 bases between. The CDR3 sequence is CSVEQVETYEQYF. The CDR3 nucleotides read TGCAGCGTCGAACAGGTCGAAACCTACGAGCAGTACTTC.

The rearrangement links TRBV7-9 to TRBJ2-1, with a weak D call TRBD1 (6 bases). V dropped 5 bases and J dropped 6 bases, with 11 bases sitting between them. The CDR3 is 13 residues long. The germline V gene has CDR1 SEHNR and CDR2 FQNEAQ (reference sequence). The CDR3 DNA reads TGTGCCAGCAGCAACGAACAGGGCAATGAGCAGTTCTTC. Protein sequence: CASSNEQGNEQFF.

This chain connects TRBV27 to TRBJ2-3; weak D call: TRBD2 (5 bases). Looked up from germline, CDR1 is MNHEY and CDR2 is SMNVEV (reference sequence). The CDR3 totals 14 residues. Trimming pared 2 bases from V and 1 base from J, leaving 7 bases between. The CDR3 is CASSLGGGTDTQYF. CDR3 DNA: TGTGCCAGCAGTTTAGGAGGAGGCACAGATACGCAGTATTTT.

This chain links TRBV28 with TRBJ2-5; unclear D gene. The CDR3 length is 13 residues. Trimming removed 2 bases at V and 5 bases at J, with 9 bases between. Germline V lookup: CDR1 MDHEN, CDR2 SYDVKM. The CDR3 DNA reads TGTGCCAGCAGTTTAGACGTGAAGGAGACCCAGTACTTC. This sequence encodes CASSLDVKETQYF.

V gene TRBV7-9 combines with J gene TRBJ1-3; D is unclear. V was clipped by 10 bases and J by 0 bases, with 7 bases between them. The CDR3 length is 12 residues. Germline CDR1 SEHNR, CDR2 FQNEAQ (reference sequence). The CDR3 DNA follows: TGTGCCACTCGAGCCTCTGGAAACACCATATATTTT. Translating gives CATRASGNTIYF.

The V and J genes are TRBV27 and TRBJ1-1; D gene ambiguous. CDR1 is MNHEY and CDR2 is SMNVEV in the germline V gene (reference sequence). The CDR3 extends over 16 amino acids. The V gene lost 5 bases and the J gene lost 1 base, with 17 bases spanning the gap. CDR3 nucleotides: TGTGCCAGCAGTGGGGTCCAGCCCTACGGGAACACTGAAGCTTTCTTT. Encoded protein: CASSGVQPYGNTEAFF.

The chain has TRBV6-5 and TRBJ2-7; 8 positions agree with TRBD2. J gave up 12 bases and V 6 bases, and 16 bases lay outside the gene matches. This CDR3 is 14 amino acids long. CDR1 and CDR2 from the germline V gene are MNHEY and SVGAGI. The chain's CDR3 is CASRDGLATPGRYF. The CDR3 nucleotides are TGTGCCAGCAGGGACGGACTAGCAACCCCGGGTCGGTACTTC.

In this sample, this clone turned up once. The V call is TRBV10-3, the J call TRBJ1-5; tentative D call: TRBD1 (5 bases). The ends were cut back, 6 bases at V and 0 bases at J, with 12 bases in the middle. This CDR3 comprises 15 residues. Germline loops: CDR1 ENHRY, CDR2 SYGVKD. Written as DNA, the CDR3 is TGTGCCATCAGGGATGGGGGGGATAGCAATCAGCCCCAGCATTTT. It codes for CAIRDGGDSNQPQHF.

This clone is a singleton in its sample. This rearrangement joins TRBV11-2 to TRBJ1-4, with 10 bases identical to TRBD1. Unmatched junction bases numbered 6, after V lost 6 bases and J lost 5 bases. The CDR3 covers 15 residues. CDR1 and CDR2 (germline): SGHAT, FQNNGV. Here the CDR3 DNA reads TGTGCCAGCAGTTTCCGGGACAGGGGAAATGAAAAACTGTTTTTT. Translating gives CASSFRDRGNEKLFF.

The V gene is TRBV5-6, the J gene TRBJ1-3; no definite D call. The germline V and J ends were trimmed by 2 bases and 3 bases, with 9 bases remaining between them. The CDR3 sequence is 14 residues long. Germline values: CDR1 SGHDT, CDR2 YYEEEE. CDR3 residues: CASSLSGIGNTIYF. CDR3 nucleotides: TGTGCCAGCAGCTTAAGCGGGATTGGAAACACCATATATTTT. The variable domain in full, completed from reference TRBV5-6 and TRBJ1-3, reads DAGVTQSPTHLIKTRGQQVTLRCSPKSGHDTVSWYQQALGQGPQFIFQYYEEEERQRGNFPDRFSGHQFPNYSSELNVNALLLGDSALYLCASSLSGIGNTIYFGEGSWLTVV.

This chain joins TRBV11-2 and TRBJ2-7; 10 bases map to TRBD2. The length of the CDR3 is 17 residues. The junction had 9 bases not matched to a gene; V was cut back by 1 base and J by 3 bases. The germline gives CDR1 SGHAT, CDR2 FQNNGV. CDR3 amino acids: CASSLVTSGLNLYEQYF. The CDR3 DNA is TGTGCCAGCAGCTTAGTGACTAGCGGGCTGAACCTCTACGAGCAGTACTTC.

The chain couples TRBV7-6 to TRBJ2-4; weak D call: TRBD1 (7 bases). V lost 1 base and J lost 8, with 12 bases in between. Per the germline V gene, CDR1 is SGHVS and CDR2 is FNYEAQ. This CDR3 is 14 amino acids long. The CDR3: CASSLGQGGDIQYF. CDR3 DNA: TGTGCCAGCAGCTTAGGACAGGGAGGTGACATTCAGTACTTC.

The V gene is TRBV28, the J gene TRBJ2-7; 8 bases map to TRBD2. The CDR3 covers 14 residues. CDR1 is MDHEN, CDR2 SYDVKM, per germline. V lost 6 bases to trimming and J lost 3 bases; unmatched junction nucleotides: 7. The CDR3 region has the DNA TGTGCCAGCAGCCCCGGGACTAGTCTCTACGAGCAGTACTTC. Its protein is CASSPGTSLYEQYF.

The count of this clone is one. The V and J genes are TRBV19 and TRBJ2-2, with TRBD1 identical over 7 bases. The CDR3 totals 15 residues. The germline V gene encodes CDR1 LNHDA and CDR2 SQIVND (reference sequence). V shed 2 bases and J 5 bases; nucleotides not matched to a gene: 5. CDR3 coding DNA: TGTGCCAGTAGTATAAGACAGGGCGGAACCGGGGAGCTGTTTTTT. It codes for CASSIRQGGTGELFF.

The rearrangement uses TRBV7-8 and TRBJ2-1; 8 bases line up with TRBD2. The V gene's germline CDR1 is SGHVS and CDR2 FQNEAQ. J was trimmed by 6 bases and V by 4 bases; bases with no gene match: 14. This CDR3 is 17 amino acids long. The CDR3, as DNA: TGTGCCAGCAGCTCGGATCCGGGACTAGAGATTCCCAATGAGCAGTTCTTC. It translates to CASSSDPGLEIPNEQFF.

The rearrangement uses TRBV15 and TRBJ1-4, with D possibly matching TRBD1 (6 bases). From germline, CDR1 is LNHNV and CDR2 YYDKDF (reference sequence). Deletions cut 5 bases from V and 3 bases from J, with 16 bases between. The CDR3 has 16 residues. In DNA form, the CDR3 reads TGTGCCACCAGCCCTACCCGGGACATCTCTAATGAAAAACTGTTTTTT. It yields the protein CATSPTRDISNEKLFF.

This clone appeared once. This chain links TRBV5-6 with TRBJ2-7, with TRBD1 as a possible D gene (6 bases). Trimming stripped 5 bases from V and 2 bases from J, with 20 bases between. The CDR3 has 16 residues. Germline V CDR1 and CDR2: SGHDT, YYEEEE. In DNA form, the CDR3 reads TGTGCCAGCAGAAGTAGAGCCTGGGACACAACCTACGAGCAGTACTTC. Amino acids: CASRSRAWDTTYEQYF.

The chain joins TRBV10-3 to TRBJ2-1; the D gene could be TRBD1 or TRBD2 (5 bases each). From germline, CDR1 is ENHRY and CDR2 SYGVKD. V dropped 8 bases and J dropped 6 bases, with 14 bases sitting between them. CDR3 length: 13 amino acids. CDR3 loop: CAISRDGANEQFF. The CDR3, as DNA: TGTGCCATCTCACGGGATGGGGCCAATGAGCAGTTCTTC.

This CDR3 is CASSEYGTLGTEAFF. CDR3 DNA sequence: TGTGCCAGCAGTGAATATGGGACCCTCGGCACTGAAGCTTTCTTT. The chain recombines TRBV6-1 with TRBJ1-1, with D possibly TRBD1 on 5 matching bases. The length of the CDR3 is 15 residues. Germline CDR1 reads MNHNS; CDR2 reads SASEGT. The ends were cut back, 2 bases at V and 4 bases at J, with 14 bases in the middle.

The CDR3 DNA reads TGTGCCAGCAGCTCCCCGGGGGCTAGCAATCAGCCCCAGCATTTT. The encoded protein is CASSSPGASNQPQHF. The chain couples TRBV28 to TRBJ1-5; TRBD1 is a possible D gene (6 bases). The germline CDR1 and CDR2 sequences are MDHEN and SYDVKM. V lost 6 bases, J lost 0 bases, and 12 bases lay in between. The CDR3 consists of 15 residues. Full variable domain (missing parts from reference TRBV28 and TRBJ1-5): DVKVTQSSRYLVKRTGEKVFLECVQDMDHENMFWYRQDPGLGLRLIYFSYDVKMKEKGDIPEGYSVSREKKERFSLILESASTNQTSMYLCASSSPGASNQPQHFGDGTRLSIL.

V gene TRBV19 combines with J gene TRBJ1-1, with 7 bases aligning to TRBD1. CDR3 length equals 15 residues. With 6 bases clipped from V and 4 bases from J, the junction kept 11 bases outside the gene matches. Germline V gene lookup returns CDR1 LNHDA and CDR2 SQIVND (reference sequence). The CDR3 DNA reads as TGTGCCAGTAGAAACCCAGGGGGGGTCCGCACTGAAGCTTTCTTT. It is translated as CASRNPGGVRTEAFF.

The rearrangement links TRBV6-4 to TRBJ1-2; no firm D call. The CDR3 length is 15 residues. The germline gives CDR1 MRHNA, CDR2 SNTAGT. Between the trimmed V and J ends, which lost 1 base and 7 bases, there was a span of 16 bases. The CDR3: CASSDLSFPRSGYTF. The CDR3 DNA reads as TGTGCCAGCAGTGACTTGAGTTTCCCCCGAAGTGGCTACACCTTC.

The CDR3 sequence is CASSRGPYEQYF. CDR3 sequence (DNA): TGTGCCAGCAGTAGGGGACCCTACGAGCAGTACTTC. The V gene is TRBV7-9, the J gene TRBJ2-7, with D perhaps being TRBD1 or TRBD2 (5 bases each). The V and J ends lost 6 bases and 2 bases respectively, with 8 bases between them. The V gene's germline CDR1 is SEHNR and CDR2 FQNEAQ (reference sequence). There are 12 residues in the CDR3.

The genes are TRBV19 and TRBJ1-5, with 8 bases aligning to TRBD1. The CDR3 totals 13 residues. Germline CDR1 and CDR2: LNHDA and SQIVND (reference sequence). The V and J ends lost 6 bases and 7 bases, in that order; junction bases with no gene match: 5. In DNA form, the CDR3 reads TGTGCCAGTAGCTTGGACAGGGCCCAGCCCCAGCATTTT. Amino acids: CASSLDRAQPQHF. The complete variable domain, with remaining parts taken from reference TRBV19 and TRBJ1-5, reads DGGITQSPKYLFRKEGQNVTLSCEQNLNHDAMYWYRQDPGQGLRLIYYSQIVNDFQKGDIAEGYSVSREKKESFPLTVTSAQKNPTAFYLCASSLDRAQPQHFGDGTRLSIL.

The genes are TRBV30 and TRBJ2-1; 10 bases agree with TRBD2. The CDR3 sequence is 14 residues long. With 3 bases clipped from V and 8 bases from J, the junction kept 7 bases outside the gene matches. CDR1 is GTSNPN, CDR2 SVGIG, per germline (reference sequence). The CDR3 protein is CAWSSGRGGDEQFF. CDR3 bases: TGTGCCTGGAGCAGCGGGAGGGGGGGGGATGAGCAGTTCTTC. Drawing the rest from reference TRBV30 and TRBJ2-1, the complete variable domain is SQTIHQWPATLVQPVGSPLSLECTVEGTSNPNLYWYRQAAGRGLQLLFYSVGIGQISSEVPQNLSASRPQDRQFILSSKKLLLSDSGFYLCAWSSGRGGDEQFFGPGTRLTVL.

V usage is TRBV4-2 and J usage is TRBJ2-2; 7 bases are shared with TRBD2. The length of the CDR3 is 18 residues. V dropped 1 base and J dropped 4; count of bases not matched to a gene: 12. Looked up from germline, CDR1 is LGHNA and CDR2 is YNFKEQ. The CDR3 is CASSQGPGEGSRTGELFF. The CDR3 DNA follows: TGTGCCAGCAGCCAAGGCCCGGGGGAGGGGTCGCGCACCGGGGAGCTGTTTTTT.

V usage is TRBV11-2 and J usage is TRBJ1-1; perhaps TRBD1 as D (6 bases). Germline V gene data show CDR1 as SGHAT and CDR2 as FQNNGV. The CDR3 consists of 14 residues. The V end lost 4 bases, the J end lost 4 bases, and 13 bases lay between the germline ends. CDR3 DNA: TGTGCCAGCAGCTCGCCGACAGGTTTCACTGAAGCTTTCTTT. Translation gives CASSSPTGFTEAFF.

The chain has TRBV19 and TRBJ2-7, with D possibly being TRBD2 (6 bases). The CDR3 loop spans 15 amino acids. Germline assignment: CDR1 LNHDA and CDR2 SQIVND (reference sequence). The V gene lost 2 bases and the J gene lost 5 bases, with 16 bases spanning the gap. CDR3 nucleotide sequence: TGTGCCAGTAGTATAACGGGAGCGCGGTTCGACGAGCAGTACTTC. This sequence encodes CASSITGARFDEQYF.

This rearrangement joins TRBV27 to TRBJ2-1, with D possibly matching TRBD2 (6 bases). V was trimmed by 6 bases and J by 4 bases, leaving 10 bases between them. The CDR3 is 13 amino acids. CDR1 and CDR2 (germline): MNHEY, SMNVEV (reference sequence). CDR3 sequence: CASSPAGYNEQFF. The CDR3 DNA is TGTGCCAGCAGCCCTGCGGGGTACAATGAGCAGTTCTTC.

The genes are TRBV2 and TRBJ2-1; D unclear. Germline lookup yields CDR1 SNHLY and CDR2 FYNNEI. V lost 6 bases and J lost 0, with 12 bases in between. The CDR3 covers 15 residues. The CDR3 loop is CASSPPVSSYNEQFF. CDR3 nucleotide sequence: TGTGCCAGCAGCCCCCCGGTCAGCTCCTACAATGAGCAGTTCTTC. The full variable domain, completed using reference TRBV2 and TRBJ2-1, is EPEVTQTPSHQVTQMGQEVILRCVPISNHLYFYWYRQILGQKVEFLVSFYNNEISEKSEIFDDQFSVERPDGSNFTLKIRSTKLEDSAMYFCASSPPVSSYNEQFFGPGTRLTVL.